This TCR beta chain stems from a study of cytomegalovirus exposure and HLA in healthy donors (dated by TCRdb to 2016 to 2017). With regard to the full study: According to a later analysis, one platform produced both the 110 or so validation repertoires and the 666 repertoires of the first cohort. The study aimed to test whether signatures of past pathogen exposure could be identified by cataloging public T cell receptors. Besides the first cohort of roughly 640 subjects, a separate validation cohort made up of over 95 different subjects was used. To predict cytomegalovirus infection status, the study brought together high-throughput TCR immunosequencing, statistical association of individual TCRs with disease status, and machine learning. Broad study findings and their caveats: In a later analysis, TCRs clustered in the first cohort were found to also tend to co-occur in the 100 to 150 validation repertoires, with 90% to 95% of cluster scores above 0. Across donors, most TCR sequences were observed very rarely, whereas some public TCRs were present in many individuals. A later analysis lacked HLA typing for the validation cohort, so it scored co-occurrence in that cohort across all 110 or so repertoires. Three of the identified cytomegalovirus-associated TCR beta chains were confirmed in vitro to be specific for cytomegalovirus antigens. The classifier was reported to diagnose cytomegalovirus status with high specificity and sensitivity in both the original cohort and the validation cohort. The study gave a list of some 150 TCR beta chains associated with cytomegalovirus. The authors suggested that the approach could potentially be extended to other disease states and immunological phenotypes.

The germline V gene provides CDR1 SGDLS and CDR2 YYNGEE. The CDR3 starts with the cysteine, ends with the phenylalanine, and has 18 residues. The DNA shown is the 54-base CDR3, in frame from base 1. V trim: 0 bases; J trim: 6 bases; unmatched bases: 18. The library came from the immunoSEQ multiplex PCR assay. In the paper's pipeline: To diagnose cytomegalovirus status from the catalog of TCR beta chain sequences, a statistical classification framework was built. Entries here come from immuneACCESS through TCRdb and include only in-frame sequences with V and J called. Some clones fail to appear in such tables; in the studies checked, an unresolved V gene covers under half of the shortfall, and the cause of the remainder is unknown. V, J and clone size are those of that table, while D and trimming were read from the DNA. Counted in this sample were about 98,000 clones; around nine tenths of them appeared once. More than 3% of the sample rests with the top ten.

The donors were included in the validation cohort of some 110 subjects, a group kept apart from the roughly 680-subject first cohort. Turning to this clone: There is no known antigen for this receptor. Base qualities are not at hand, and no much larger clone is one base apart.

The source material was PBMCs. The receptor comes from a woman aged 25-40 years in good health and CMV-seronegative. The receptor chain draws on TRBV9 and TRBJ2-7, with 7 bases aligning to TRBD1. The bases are TGTGCCAGCAGCGTAGCGCCCACAGGGGCGGACCCACTTGGCGAGCAGTACTTC. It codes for CASSVAPTGADPLGEQYF.